This entry features one TCR beta chain sequence. Its specificity is not known. It was with unique molecular identifiers that the TCRbeta library was prepared. TCRdb analysed the PCR reads with MiXCR anew, one entry per CDR3 protein. The sample has fewer than 500,000 distinct CDR3 sequences; about 45% are singletons. This sample is drawn from a study of T-cell reconstitution after alpha-beta-depleted transplantation in children. The study, taken as a whole, reports: T-cell counts and diversity at one year post-transplant came mainly from newly produced T cells. Where some patients showed high TCRbeta diversity at day 60, it came from recipient T cells and thymic progenitors that had survived. Reportedly, only several hundred clones from non-depleted graft cells drove alpha-beta T-cell counts at about two months.

V was cut by 3 bases and J by 4 bases, with 13 bases left in between. Germline values: CDR1 MDHEN, CDR2 SYDVKM. This CDR3 is built from 15 residues. The sequencing here drew on PBMCs, taken before TCRalphabeta/CD19-depleted stem cell transplant. The receptor was derived from a girl aged 2 to 10 with aplastic anemia, due to receive a stem cell transplant. V and J are TRBV28 and TRBJ1-3; D may be TRBD1 (5 bases). The CDR3 reads CASSLGGMRGNTIYF. The CDR3 region has the DNA TGTGCCAGCAGTTTGGGGGGGATGCGCGGAAACACCATATATTTT.